Listed below are T cell receptor beta chains from one sample, sequenced in a study of prognosis after radiotherapy for stage I lung cancer. Each CDR3 protein is one row after TCRdb ran MiXCR on the multiplex PCR reads. This table holds about 24,000 distinct CDR3 sequences, under 40% found once. Sample: PBMCs, taken before or after stereotactic body radiation therapy (not recorded which). Receptor source: a donor over 45 with non-small cell lung cancer. Each CDR3 is given without its conserved first and last residue.

V	length	J	CDR3
TRBV6-5	12	TRBJ2-1	ASSYSQAVNEQF
TRBV7-6	14	TRBJ2-7	ASSSGLAGVSGEQY
TRBV6-2/TRBV6-3	12	TRBJ1-2	ASSEHGAYYVYT
TRBV6-1	13	TRBJ2-7	ASSEVASYSYEEY
TRBV30	12	TRBJ1-4	AWGVGGSGSKLF
TRBV19	12	TRBJ1-2	ASSIMASNYGYT
TRBV12-3/TRBV12-4	11	TRBJ2-1	AGRGDFNNEQF
TRBV30	14	TRBJ1-3	AWSVNSGGSGNTIY
TRBV27	12	TRBJ2-7	ASSLAGYAYEQY
TRBV7-2	10	TRBJ2-3	ASSFPADTQY
TRBV12-3/TRBV12-4	9	TRBJ1-1	ASRRGAEAF
TRBV6-9	17	TRBJ2-3	ASSSPRWRSGGSADTQY
TRBV13	14	TRBJ2-3	ASSLSGLAVTDTQY
TRBV2	13	TRBJ1-5	ASRRPGQGGQPQH